The 21 T cell receptor beta chains in this list originate from one sample, sequenced in a study of cytomegalovirus exposure and HLA in healthy donors (dated by TCRdb to 2015 to 2018). The library was produced with the immunoSEQ multiplex PCR assay. For the multiplex PCR, a mixture combining 60 forward primers for TCR Vbeta segments and 13 reverse primers for TCR Jbeta segments was used. Here the immuneACCESS table is served through TCRdb, limited to in-frame sequences with V and J called. Missing clones are a known gap in these copies; in checked studies unresolved V genes cover under half, and the rest lacks a known reason. For this sample there are more than 85,000 clones; 12% to 15% appear just once. More than 0.8% of the sample lies in the top ten. The sequenced material came from PBMCs. These receptors were collected from a female donor in good health and CMV-seronegative.

A few counts support this clone. The rearrangement joins TRBV5-6 to TRBJ2-3; 9 bases map to TRBD1. Germline V CDR1 and CDR2: SGHDT, YYEEEE. The trim removed 3 bases at V and 4 bases at J, leaving 9 bases unmatched. This CDR3 contains 16 residues. CDR3: CASSSPRDRVADTQYF. The CDR3 DNA sequence: TGTGCCAGCAGCTCACCCCGGGACAGGGTGGCAGATACGCAGTATTTT.

This clone showed up just a few times. The chain carries TRBV5-1 and TRBJ2-3, with 10 positions matching TRBD2. After removal of 6 bases from V and 1 base from J, the junction contained 2 bases not matched to a gene. The germline V gene encodes CDR1 SGHRS and CDR2 YFSETQ. The CDR3 consists of 14 residues. The DNA for the CDR3 is TGCGCCAGCACCGGGACTAGCGGCACAGATACGCAGTATTTT. As protein: CASTGTSGTDTQYF. The variable domain in full, completed from reference TRBV5-1 and TRBJ2-3, reads KAGVTQTPRYLIKTRGQQVTLSCSPISGHRSVSWYQQTPGQGLQFLFEYFSETQRNKGNFPGRFSGRQFSNSRSEMNVSTLELGDSALYLCASTGTSGTDTQYFGPGTRLTVL.

This clone came up a few times. This rearrangement joins TRBV7-9 to TRBJ1-1; D is ambiguous. This CDR3 is 14 amino acids long. Germline V lookup: CDR1 SEHNR, CDR2 FQNEAQ (reference sequence). The V end lost 4 bases, the J end lost 2 bases, and 11 bases lay between the germline ends. In DNA form, the CDR3 reads TGTGCCAGCAGCTCCAGGAGCGGTAACACTGAAGCTTTCTTT. Translation: CASSSRSGNTEAFF.

The V call is TRBV10-2, the J call TRBJ2-7; TRBD2 agrees at 8 bases. There are 15 residues in the CDR3. V was pared by 9 bases and J by 4 bases, with 14 bases of the junction left unmatched. Per germline, CDR1 WSHSY and CDR2 SAAADI. In DNA form, the CDR3 reads TGCGCCAGTTCCCACTCTTCATCGGGGGGGTACGAGCAGTACTTC. Its translation: CASSHSSSGGYEQYF.

The rearrangement links TRBV6-5 to TRBJ2-2; a possible D gene is TRBD1 (6 bases). Trimming pared 0 bases from V and 6 bases from J, leaving 11 bases between. Per germline, CDR1 MNHEY and CDR2 SVGAGI. This CDR3 region has 15 residues. The CDR3 DNA is TGTGCCAGCAGTTACTCCTACAGGGACCCCGGGGAGCTGTTTTTT. Translated: CASSYSYRDPGELFF.

V usage is TRBV2 and J usage is TRBJ2-2, with a possible D match to TRBD2 (6 bases). The V end lost 5 bases, the J end lost 4 bases, and 17 bases lay between the germline ends. The CDR3 length is 16 residues. Germline CDR1 reads SNHLY; CDR2 reads FYNNEI. In DNA, the CDR3 is TGTGCCAGCAGTAAGCGCGAACTAGCCACCACCGGGGAGCTGTTTTTT. Translating gives CASSKRELATTGELFF.

This clone was recorded a few times. This chain uses TRBV12-5 with TRBJ1-4, with 9 bases matching TRBD1. The V gene end was trimmed by 5 bases and the J gene end by 0 bases; junction bases not matched to a gene: 4. The CDR3 has 16 residues. Per the germline V gene, CDR1 is LGHNT and CDR2 is FRNRAP. The CDR3 DNA reads as TGTGCTAGTGGTCCTGGACAGGGGACAACTAATGAAAAACTGTTTTTT. Translation gives CASGPGQGTTNEKLFF. The full variable domain, its missing parts supplied by reference TRBV12-5 and TRBJ1-4, is DARVTQTPRHKVTEMGQEVTMRCQPILGHNTVFWYRQTMMQGLELLAYFRNRAPLDDSGMPKDRFSAEMPDATLATLKIQPSEPRDSAVYFCASGPGQGTTNEKLFFGSGTQLSVL.

This clone was counted a few times. The chain has TRBV4-3 and TRBJ2-1; 8 bases map to TRBD2. The germline V gene has CDR1 LGHNA and CDR2 YSLEER. J gave up 9 bases and V 0 bases, and 10 bases lay outside the gene matches. This CDR3 is built from 16 residues. The CDR3 protein is CASSQERTGGRGEQFF. CDR3 DNA sequence: TGCGCCAGCAGCCAAGAGCGGACGGGGGGGCGTGGTGAGCAGTTCTTC.

This chain connects TRBV7-8 to TRBJ2-3; the D gene is possibly TRBD2 (6 bases). The germline gives CDR1 SGHVS, CDR2 FQNEAQ. This CDR3 has 18 amino acids. Deletions cut 1 base from V and 0 bases from J, with 17 bases between. The chain's CDR3 is CASSLGGSIAASTDTQYF. CDR3 in DNA: TGTGCCAGCAGCTTAGGAGGCTCGATAGCGGCTAGCACAGATACGCAGTATTTT.

This clone was counted a few times. The chain uses TRBV5-6 and TRBJ2-2; the match to TRBD2 covers 12 bases. Unmatched junction bases numbered 4, after V lost 0 bases and J lost 7 bases. Germline V gives CDR1 SGHDT, CDR2 YYEEEE. The CDR3 has 16 amino acids. CDR3 coding DNA: TGTGCCAGCAGCTTGGGACTAGCGGGAGTTCACGGGGAGCTGTTTTTT. Its protein product is CASSLGLAGVHGELFF.

V usage is TRBV6-1 and J usage is TRBJ1-4; TRBD1 aligns across 8 bases. Trimming cost V 10 bases and J 4 bases; bases outside gene matches: 2. In germline, CDR1 is MNHNS, CDR2 SASEGT. This CDR3 region has 12 residues. The CDR3 nucleotides are TGTGCCACGGGACAGGATAATGAAAAACTGTTTTTT. Translating gives CATGQDNEKLFF.

A few counts support this clone. V usage is TRBV29-1 and J usage is TRBJ1-5, with 9 bases aligning to TRBD1. Trimming took 5 bases from V and 5 from J; bases not matched to a gene: 4. This CDR3 contains 13 residues. CDR1 is SQVTM and CDR2 is ANQGSEA in the germline V gene. The CDR3 DNA follows: TGCAGCGTTCGGGACAGGGTGGATCAGCCCCAGCATTTT. Protein: CSVRDRVDQPQHF.

This clone was counted between two and nine times. The genes are TRBV4-1 and TRBJ2-7; TRBD1 might be the D (5 bases). This CDR3 region has 15 residues. Germline values: CDR1 MGHRA, CDR2 YSYEKL. Trimming shortened V by 5 bases and J by 1 base, and 15 bases separated the two germline ends. The CDR3 sequence: CASSEISRVSYEQYF. DNA for the CDR3: TGCGCCAGCAGCGAGATATCCAGGGTTTCCTACGAGCAGTACTTC.

This clone was seen a handful of times. This chain links TRBV19 with TRBJ1-4, with D hard to call. V was trimmed by 0 bases and J by 7 bases, leaving 36 bases between them. The CDR3 has 23 amino acids. The germline CDR1 and CDR2 sequences are LNHDA and SQIVND (reference sequence). CDR3 in amino acids: CASSIDLWQNDQDRLPTPEKLFF. CDR3 bases: TGTGCCAGTAGTATAGATCTTTGGCAGAACGACCAAGACCGACTCCCGACGCCTGAAAAACTGTTTTTT. Combining the CDR3 with reference TRBV19 and TRBJ1-4 gives the whole variable domain DGGITQSPKYLFRKEGQNVTLSCEQNLNHDAMYWYRQDPGQGLRLIYYSQIVNDFQKGDIAEGYSVSREKKESFPLTVTSAQKNPTAFYLCASSIDLWQNDQDRLPTPEKLFFGSGTQLSVL.

This clone was detected a few times. This chain links TRBV30 with TRBJ1-4; 10 bases fit TRBD1. The CDR3 totals 13 residues. Germline loops: CDR1 GTSNPN, CDR2 SVGIG (reference sequence). Unmatched junction bases numbered 6, after V lost 7 bases and J lost 7 bases. The CDR3, as DNA: TGTGCCTCCCCGGGACAGGGGAGTGAAAAACTGTTTTTT. It is translated as CASPGQGSEKLFF. The full variable domain, in which reference TRBV30 and TRBJ1-4 provide the parts outside the CDR3, is SQTIHQWPATLVQPVGSPLSLECTVEGTSNPNLYWYRQAAGRGLQLLFYSVGIGQISSEVPQNLSASRPQDRQFILSSKKLLLSDSGFYLCASPGQGSEKLFFGSGTQLSVL.

In its sample, this clone was seen a few times. V is TRBV4-3 and J is TRBJ2-3; TRBD1 might be the D (6 bases). The V and J ends lost 3 bases and 1 base respectively, with 23 bases between them. CDR1 and CDR2 (germline): LGHNA, YSLEER. The CDR3 totals 19 residues. As DNA, the CDR3 is TGCGCCAGCAGCCAGGCTGACAGGATTCTCGGTGGAGGCACAGATACGCAGTATTTT. Encoded protein: CASSQADRILGGGTDTQYF.

This clone was counted only a few times. The genes are TRBV5-4 and TRBJ2-7, with TRBD2 matching 8 bases. Germline assignment: CDR1 SGHNT and CDR2 YYREEE (reference sequence). V lost 3 bases and J lost 2; bases outside the gene matches: 10. The CDR3 length is 16 residues. The CDR3, as DNA: TGTGCCAGCAGCTGGGGGGGGACTAGGGCAGCCTACGAGCAGTACTTC. This translates into CASSWGGTRAAYEQYF.

This clone showed up just a few times. The chain carries TRBV4-3 and TRBJ2-3, with 8 bases that match TRBD1. The trim removed 10 bases at V and 2 bases at J, leaving 8 bases unmatched. This CDR3 spans 14 amino acids. Germline CDR1 and CDR2: LGHNA and YSLEER. The CDR3 nucleotides are TGCGCCACTGCTTGGGACAGGTTCACAGATACGCAGTATTTT. Translation: CATAWDRFTDTQYF.

The chain has TRBV10-3 and TRBJ1-2, with D tentatively TRBD1 (5 bases). V was cut by 4 bases and J by 6 bases, with 18 bases left in between. CDR3 length: 15 amino acids. Germline assignment: CDR1 ENHRY and CDR2 SYGVKD. In nucleotides, the CDR3 is TGTGCCATCAGTGGGTCCGGGGGACGGGCCGATGGCTACACCTTC. Residues: CAISGSGGRADGYTF.

The rearrangement uses TRBV27 and TRBJ2-7; 11 bases line up with TRBD1. This CDR3 region has 13 residues. Germline V gives CDR1 MNHEY, CDR2 SMNVEV (reference sequence). Unmatched junction bases numbered 2, after V lost 6 bases and J lost 4 bases. Here the CDR3 DNA reads TGTGCCAGCAGCGGACAGGGGGCTTACGAGCAGTACTTC. Amino acids: CASSGQGAYEQYF.

Here the CDR3 reads CASGSASVSYEQYF. CDR3 sequence (DNA): TGTGCCTCAGGATCGGCTAGCGTTTCCTACGAGCAGTACTTC. The genes are TRBV10-3 and TRBJ2-7; TRBD2 is a possible D gene (6 bases). CDR3 size: 14 residues. CDR1 ENHRY and CDR2 SYGVKD come from the germline V gene. V was shortened by 11 bases and J by 1 base, with 18 bases between the two germline ends.